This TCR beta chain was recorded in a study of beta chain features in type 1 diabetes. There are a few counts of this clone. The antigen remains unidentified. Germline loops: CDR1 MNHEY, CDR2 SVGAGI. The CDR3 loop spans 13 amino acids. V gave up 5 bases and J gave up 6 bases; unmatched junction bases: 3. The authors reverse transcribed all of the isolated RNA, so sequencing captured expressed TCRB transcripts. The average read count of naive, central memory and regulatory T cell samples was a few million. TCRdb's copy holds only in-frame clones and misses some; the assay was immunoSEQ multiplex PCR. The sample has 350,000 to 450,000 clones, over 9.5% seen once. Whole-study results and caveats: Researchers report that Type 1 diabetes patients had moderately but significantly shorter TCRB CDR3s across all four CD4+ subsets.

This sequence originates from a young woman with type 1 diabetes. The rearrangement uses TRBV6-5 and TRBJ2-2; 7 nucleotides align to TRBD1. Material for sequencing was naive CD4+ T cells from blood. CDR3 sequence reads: CASSRDSSGELFF. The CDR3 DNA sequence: TGTGCCAGCAGTCGGGACAGTTCCGGGGAGCTGTTTTTT.